This is a list of T cell receptor beta chains from one sample in a study of cytomegalovirus exposure and HLA in healthy donors. Some clones are missing from TCRdb's copy, which holds only in-frame ones; the method was immunoSEQ multiplex PCR. The profile shows approximately 170,000 clones, just under 85% of them singletons. Material for sequencing was PBMCs. These receptors originate from a man aged 25 to 45 in good health and CMV-seropositive. Each CDR3 is given with its conserved first and last residue. D genes are given only for firm matches. The listing skips clone size in some rows; elsewhere it reads once, few, many or a size class.

>14|-|TRBV5-8|TRBJ1-6|few
CASSIQGRNSPLHF
TGTGCCAGCAGCATTCAGGGCCGTAATTCACCCCTCCACTTT
>16|-|TRBV15|TRBJ2-7|-
CATSRDLGDTIYEQYF
TGTGCCACCAGCAGAGACTTGGGGGACACCATCTACGAGCAGTACTTC
>14|TRBD2|TRBV27|TRBJ2-7|-
CASRSRDYSYEQYF
TGTGCCAGCAGATCGCGGGACTACTCCTACGAGCAGTACTTC
>15|TRBD1|TRBV18|TRBJ2-7|-
CASSPSGQAYYEQYF
TGTGCCAGCTCACCTTCGGGACAGGCCTACTACGAGCAGTACTTC
>14|TRBD2|TRBV2|TRBJ2-5|-
CASSAGTSAETQYF
TGTGCCAGCAGTGCCGGGACTAGCGCAGAGACCCAGTACTTC
>14|-|TRBV7-2|TRBJ2-2|-
CASSFRRGGGELFF
TGTGCCAGCAGCTTTCGACGGGGTGGCGGGGAGCTGTTTTTT
>16|TRBD2|TRBV7-2|TRBJ2-5|-
CASSPRTSAFQETQYF
TGTGCCAGCAGCCCTCGGACTAGCGCCTTCCAAGAGACCCAGTACTTC
>12|TRBD1|TRBV2|TRBJ1-2|-
CASRDRGPQSTF
TGTGCCAGCAGGGACAGGGGCCCCCAGAGCACCTTC
>16|TRBD2|TRBV4-3|TRBJ2-7|-
CASSQDPSGESYEQYF
TGCGCCAGCAGCCAAGACCCCAGCGGGGAAAGCTACGAGCAGTACTTC
>14|-|TRBV10-1|TRBJ1-6|few
CASRSGLGFSPLHF
TGCGCCAGCAGATCGGGACTGGGGTTTTCACCCCTCCACTTT
>15|-|TRBV5-6|TRBJ2-2|-
CASSFQQLNTGELFF
TGTGCCAGCAGCTTTCAACAGCTTAACACCGGGGAGCTGTTTTTT
>12|-|TRBV29-1|TRBJ2-6|-
CSAGSGANVLTF
TGCAGCGCGGGCTCTGGGGCCAACGTCCTGACTTTC
>19|-|TRBV6-1|TRBJ1-5|-
CASSEFRGTTSHSNQPQHF
TGTGCCAGCAGTGAGTTTAGGGGGACCACTTCGCATAGCAATCAGCCCCAGCATTTT
>14|TRBD1|TRBV6-5|TRBJ1-1|-
CASRSDRGRDEAFF
TGTGCCAGCAGATCCGACAGGGGGCGCGATGAAGCTTTCTTT
>15|TRBD1|TRBV5-4|TRBJ2-2|-
CASSFETGGHGELFF
TGTGCCAGCAGCTTCGAGACAGGGGGCCACGGGGAGCTGTTTTTT
>15|TRBD1|TRBV6-1|TRBJ1-2|-
CAKDREGVVDYGYTF
TGTGCCAAGGACAGGGAAGGTGTTGTAGACTATGGCTACACCTTC
>15|-|TRBV5-8|TRBJ2-7|-
CASSLEPAREYEQYF
TGTGCCAGCAGCTTGGAGCCAGCCAGGGAATACGAGCAGTACTTC
>16|TRBD2|TRBV9|TRBJ2-3|-
CASSVEGLAGADTQYF
TGTGCCAGCAGCGTAGAGGGACTAGCGGGGGCTGATACGCAGTATTTT
>16|TRBD1|TRBV9|TRBJ2-7|-
CASSVGTGGAYYEQYF
TGTGCCAGCAGCGTCGGGACAGGGGGTGCCTATTACGAGCAGTACTTC
>11|-|TRBV20-1|TRBJ1-2|-
CSARSHYGYTF
TGCAGTGCTAGAAGCCACTATGGCTACACCTTC
>15|-|TRBV5-6|TRBJ2-7|-
CASSPGHRVSYEQYF
TGTGCCAGCAGCCCCGGACACCGTGTTTCCTACGAGCAGTACTTC
>17|-|TRBV14|TRBJ2-1|-
CASSQVGGGRSYNEQFF
TGTGCCAGCAGCCAAGTAGGGGGGGGCAGGTCCTACAATGAGCAGTTCTTC
>14|-|TRBV10-3|TRBJ1-3|-
CAINPTGAGNTIYF
TGTGCCATCAATCCCACAGGTGCTGGAAACACCATATATTTT
>15|-|TRBV5-6|TRBJ2-5|-
CASSSLGQFQETQYF
TGTGCCAGCAGCTCTCTAGGACAGTTTCAAGAGACCCAGTACTTC
>15|-|TRBV9|TRBJ2-3|-
CASSVSIQGTDTQYF
TGTGCCAGCAGCGTATCTATACAGGGAACAGATACGCAGTATTTT
>14|-|TRBV6-5|TRBJ2-3|-
CASSPGSSTDTQYF
TGTGCCAGCAGCCCCGGTTCTAGCACAGATACGCAGTATTTT
>15|-|TRBV4-2|TRBJ1-5|-
CASSHSGEGNQPQHF
TGTGCCAGCAGCCATAGCGGGGAGGGCAATCAGCCCCAGCATTTT
>11|-|TRBV6-1|TRBJ1-2|-
CASRYSYGYTF
TGTGCCAGCAGGTACAGCTATGGCTACACCTTC
>15|-|TRBV11-2|TRBJ1-1|-
CASSFTGSPNTEAFF
TGTGCCAGCAGCTTTACAGGGTCCCCGAACACTGAAGCTTTCTTT
>13|TRBD1|TRBV19|TRBJ2-7|-
CASSLTGVYEQYF
TGTGCCAGTAGTTTGACAGGGGTCTACGAGCAGTACTTC
>14|TRBD2|TRBV18|TRBJ2-5|few
CASSPDRTGGTQYF
TGTGCCAGCTCACCTGACCGGACGGGGGGGACCCAGTACTTC
>14|TRBD1|TRBV7-9|TRBJ1-1|-
CASSERQGDTEAFF
TGTGCCAGCAGCGAACGACAGGGTGACACTGAAGCTTTCTTT
>15|-|TRBV6-5|TRBJ1-3|-
CASSYRGSGGNTIYF
TGTGCCAGCAGTTACCGAGGCAGTGGTGGAAACACCATATATTTT
>15|-|TRBV27|TRBJ2-7|-
CASKLADSTAYEQYF
TGTGCCAGCAAATTGGCCGACTCCACCGCCTACGAGCAGTACTTC
>15|TRBD2|TRBV6-6|TRBJ2-7|-
CASSSRDRGAYEQYF
TGTGCCAGCAGTTCCAGGGACCGGGGGGCCTACGAGCAGTACTTC
>15|-|TRBV9|TRBJ1-1|-
CTSSVGQDPWSGAFF
TGTACCAGCAGCGTAGGTCAAGATCCGTGGTCGGGGGCTTTCTTT
>11|-|TRBV6-1|TRBJ1-5|-
CASSGSQPQHF
TGTGCCAGCAGTGGTAGTCAGCCCCAGCATTTT
>16|-|TRBV27|TRBJ2-5|few
CASTEVGGRGQETQYF
TGTGCCAGCACCGAGGTCGGGGGGCGCGGACAAGAGACCCAGTACTTC
>12|-|TRBV5-1|TRBJ2-3|-
CASSPGTDTQYF
TGCGCCAGCAGCCCCGGCACAGATACGCAGTATTTT
>14|-|TRBV6-5|TRBJ1-2|-
CASSYGAGDSRYTF
TGTGCCAGCAGTTACGGTGCGGGCGATTCCCGCTACACCTTC
>16|TRBD2|TRBV4-1|TRBJ2-7|-
CASSQISGGDTYEQYF
TGCGCCAGCAGCCAAATTAGCGGGGGGGATACCTACGAGCAGTACTTC
>14|-|TRBV7-2|TRBJ2-7|-
CASSYQGHSNGQYF
TGTGCCAGCAGCTACCAGGGGCATTCTAACGGGCAGTACTTC
>13|-|TRBV7-2|TRBJ2-7|-
CASSSGWSLEQYF
TGTGCCAGCAGCTCCGGGTGGTCTCTCGAGCAGTACTTC
>15|-|TRBV7-3|TRBJ1-6|-
CASSLVGGFNSPLHF
TGTGCCAGCAGCTTAGTGGGGGGTTTTAATTCACCCCTCCACTTT
>13|-|TRBV30|TRBJ2-2|-
CAWRARDTGELFF
TGTGCCTGGAGGGCTCGGGACACCGGGGAGCTGTTTTTT
>13|TRBD1|TRBV5-1|TRBJ1-5|-
CASSWTGGEPQHF
TGCGCCAGCAGCTGGACAGGGGGGGAGCCCCAGCATTTT
>13|-|TRBV7-9|TRBJ2-7|-
CASSLEESVEQYF
TGTGCCAGCAGCTTAGAGGAGTCAGTGGAGCAGTACTTC
>15|TRBD1|TRBV2|TRBJ1-6|-
CASRGGTARASPLHF
TGTGCCAGCAGAGGGGGGACAGCGAGGGCTTCACCCCTCCACTTT
>14|-|TRBV19|TRBJ1-1|-
CASSIEGANTEAFF
TGTGCCAGTAGTATAGAAGGGGCTAACACTGAAGCTTTCTTT
>18|TRBD2|TRBV2|TRBJ2-5|-
CASSALTSGGTNQETQYF
TGTGCCAGCAGTGCCCTAACTAGCGGGGGGACCAACCAAGAGACCCAGTACTTC
>15|-|TRBV9|TRBJ2-7|once
CASSVGLVRSGEQYF
TGTGCCAGCAGCGTAGGACTAGTCCGATCGGGGGAGCAGTACTTC
>15|TRBD1|TRBV19|TRBJ2-1|-
CASSRQDRFDNEQFF
TGTGCCAGTAGCAGACAGGACAGGTTCGACAATGAGCAGTTCTTC
>12|TRBD1|TRBV28|TRBJ1-6|-
CASSLVGQVLHF
TGTGCCAGCAGTTTAGTCGGACAGGTACTCCACTTT
>15|TRBD1|TRBV7-9|TRBJ2-5|-
CASSLVQGAEETQYF
TGTGCCAGCAGCTTAGTTCAGGGGGCGGAAGAGACCCAGTACTTC